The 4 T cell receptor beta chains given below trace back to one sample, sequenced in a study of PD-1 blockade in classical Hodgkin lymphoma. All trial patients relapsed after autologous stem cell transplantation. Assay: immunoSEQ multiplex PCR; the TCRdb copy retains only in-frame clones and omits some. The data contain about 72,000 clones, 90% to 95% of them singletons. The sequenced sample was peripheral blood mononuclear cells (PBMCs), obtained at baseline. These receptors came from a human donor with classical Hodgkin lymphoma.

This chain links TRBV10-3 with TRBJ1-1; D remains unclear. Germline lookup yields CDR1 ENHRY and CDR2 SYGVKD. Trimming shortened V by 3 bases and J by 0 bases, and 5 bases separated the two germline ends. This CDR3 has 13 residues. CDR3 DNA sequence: TGTGCCATCAGTGACAGGATGAACACTGAAGCTTTCTTT. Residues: CAISDRMNTEAFF.

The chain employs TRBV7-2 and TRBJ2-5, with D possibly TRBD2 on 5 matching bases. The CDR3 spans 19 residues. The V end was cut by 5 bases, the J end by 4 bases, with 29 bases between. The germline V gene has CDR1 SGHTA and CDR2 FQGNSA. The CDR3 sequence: CASSPARGAGIYSGETQYF. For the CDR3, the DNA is TGTGCCAGCAGCCCAGCCCGGGGTGCGGGCATTTACTCGGGAGAGACCCAGTACTTC.

The CDR3 DNA follows: TGTGCCAGCAGTTACACCGGGACAGGGGGCTCACCCCTCCACTTT. Its protein product is CASSYTGTGGSPLHF. This rearrangement joins TRBV6-5 to TRBJ1-6, with 12 bases fitting TRBD1. The J segment lost 10 bases and the V segment lost 2 bases, leaving 3 bases of the junction unmatched. This CDR3 comprises 15 residues. Germline loops: CDR1 MNHEY, CDR2 SVGAGI.

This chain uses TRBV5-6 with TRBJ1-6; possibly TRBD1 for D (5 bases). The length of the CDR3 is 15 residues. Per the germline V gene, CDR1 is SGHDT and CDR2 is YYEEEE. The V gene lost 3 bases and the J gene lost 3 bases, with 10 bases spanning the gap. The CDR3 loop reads CASSSTVYYNSPLHF. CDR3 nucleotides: TGTGCCAGCAGCTCGACAGTATACTATAATTCACCCCTCCACTTT.